One sample yielded the 13 T cell receptor beta chains listed below, sequenced in a study of blood T cells in healthy people across ages. The use of a sample-barcoded 5' primer and a J-beta primer mix characterized a second PCR of roughly 6 to 11 cycles. Each CDR3 protein gets one entry after TCRdb re-called the 5' RACE reads with MiXCR. The table records some 700,000 distinct CDR3 sequences, 20% to 25% of them present only once. Sequences were obtained from blood. Receptors originate from a man between 65 and 80 years old in good health.

The genes are TRBV6-6 and TRBJ1-5; a possible D gene is TRBD1 (5 bases). Germline V gives CDR1 MNHNY, CDR2 SVGAGI (reference sequence). Deletions cut 7 bases from V and 2 bases from J, with 18 bases between. The length of the CDR3 is 16 residues. The chain's CDR3 is CASKSQGVGGNQPQHF. The CDR3 bases are TGTGCCAGCAAATCCCAAGGGGTCGGGGGCAATCAGCCCCAGCATTTT.

The chain has TRBV5-1 and TRBJ2-3; 10 positions match TRBD2. Germline V lookup: CDR1 SGHRS, CDR2 YFSETQ. The CDR3 is 16 amino acids. The V gene end was trimmed by 1 base and the J gene end by 4 bases; junction bases not matched to a gene: 6. As DNA, the CDR3 is TGCGCCAGCAGCTTGTTTCTAGCGGGGGACGCAGATACGCAGTATTTT. Its protein product is CASSLFLAGDADTQYF.

This clonotype was seen only a few times. The rearrangement joins TRBV5-1 to TRBJ1-6; 11 nucleotides line up with TRBD1. V lost 4 bases to trimming and J lost 8 bases; unmatched junction nucleotides: 14. Germline V CDR1 and CDR2: SGHRS, YFSETQ. The CDR3 runs 18 residues. CDR3 residues: CASSPQIRTGGAHSPLHF. CDR3 coding DNA: TGCGCCAGCAGCCCCCAAATCCGGACAGGGGGCGCGCATTCACCCCTCCACTTT.

The rearrangement uses TRBV12-3 or TRBV12-4 and TRBJ1-4, with D unresolved. V was shortened by 5 bases and J by 1 base, with 14 bases between the two germline ends. The CDR3 is 16 residues long. As DNA, the CDR3 is TGTGCCAGCAGTGCCCAAGGGAGTATAACTAATGAAAAACTGTTTTTT. It yields the protein CASSAQGSITNEKLFF.

The chain employs TRBV7-8 and TRBJ2-7; 10 bases line up with TRBD2. The CDR3 is 15 amino acids. Germline assignment: CDR1 SGHVS and CDR2 FQNEAQ. Unmatched junction bases numbered 4, after V lost 4 bases and J lost 1 base. The CDR3 here is CASSSGTSASYEQYV. The CDR3 DNA sequence: TGTGCCAGCAGCTCGGGGACTAGCGCATCCTACGAGCAGTACGTC.

This clonotype has only a few counts. V usage is TRBV10-3 and J usage is TRBJ1-2; no reliable D call. Deletions cut 6 bases from V and 6 bases from J, with 14 bases between. Germline V gene data show CDR1 as ENHRY and CDR2 as SYGVKD. There are 13 residues in the CDR3. CDR3 DNA sequence: TGTGCCATCAGGTCGAACACGGAGGATGGCTACACCTTC. This encodes CAIRSNTEDGYTF.

For this clonotype: An end of the junction differs from the germline gene, which may be a read error. V usage is TRBV5-1 and J usage is TRBJ2-7, with D possibly being TRBD1 (6 bases). Germline V CDR1 and CDR2: SGHRS, YFSETQ. The CDR3 has 14 residues. CDR3: CASSLDSLSYEQYF. CDR3 DNA: TGCGCCAGCAGTTTGGACAGCCTCTCCTACGAGCAGTACTTC.

This clonotype was detected a few times. The chain joins TRBV12-3 or TRBV12-4 to TRBJ2-3; 9 nucleotides agree with TRBD2. The CDR3 has 16 residues. The junction had 7 bases not matched to a gene; V was cut back by 3 bases and J by 3 bases. The CDR3 region is CASSFTGREGTDTQYF. CDR3 nucleotide sequence: TGTGCCAGCAGTTTCACTGGGCGGGAGGGGACAGATACGCAGTATTTT.

This rearrangement joins TRBV18 to TRBJ1-2, with TRBD1 matching 8 bases. In germline, CDR1 is KGHSH, CDR2 LQKENI. The CDR3 covers 18 residues. Trimming at V came to 1 base and at J to 4 bases, leaving 14 bases not matched to a gene. This chain's CDR3 is CASSPQGQGAFWGYGYTF. DNA for the CDR3: TGTGCCAGCTCACCACAAGGACAGGGAGCCTTCTGGGGCTATGGCTACACCTTC. The complete variable domain, with remaining parts taken from reference TRBV18 and TRBJ1-2, reads NAGVMQNPRHLVRRRGQEARLRCSPMKGHSHVYWYRQLPEEGLKFMVYLQKENIIDESGMPKERFSAEFPKEGPSILRIQQVVRGDSAAYFCASSPQGQGAFWGYGYTFGSGTRLTVV.

This clonotype appeared a few times. The CDR3 spells CASSAVGTVVRTQYF. The CDR3 nucleotides are TGTGCCAGCAGCGCTGTAGGGACAGTCGTCCGCACGCAGTATTTT. The chain combines TRBV9 with TRBJ2-3; 7 bases are shared with TRBD1. J gave up 9 bases and V 3 bases, and 13 bases lay outside the gene matches. From germline, CDR1 is SGDLS and CDR2 YYNGEE. The CDR3 totals 15 residues.

The rearrangement joins TRBV6-6 to TRBJ1-6; 10 bases are a match to TRBD1. The CDR3 contains 15 residues. After removal of 0 bases from V and 7 bases from J, the junction contained 0 bases not matched to a gene. Germline loops: CDR1 MNHNY, CDR2 SVGAGI (reference sequence). The CDR3 nucleotides are TGTGCCAGCAGTTACTCGGGACAGGGGAATTCACCCCTCCACTTT. Its translation: CASSYSGQGNSPLHF.

The J gene is TRBJ1-2, the V gene TRBV12-3 or TRBV12-4; D is uncertain. The CDR3 consists of 12 residues. Trimming took 9 bases from V and 4 from J, leaving 12 bases between them. CDR3 sequence: CASCQTVYGYTF. CDR3 coding DNA: TGTGCCAGTTGCCAGACGGTCTATGGCTACACCTTC.

This clonotype was counted a few times. The chain is built from TRBV12-3 or TRBV12-4 and TRBJ1-1, with D perhaps TRBD1 (6 bases). Deletions cut 4 bases from V and 3 bases from J, with 15 bases between. The CDR3 has 15 residues. Here the CDR3 reads CASSWGQTGDTEAFF. As DNA, the CDR3 is TGTGCCAGCAGTTGGGGGCAGACGGGGGACACTGAAGCTTTCTTT.